The source of this T cell receptor beta chain is a study of OX40 agonist ivuxolimab in advanced cancers. Study outcomes and limitations: There were also nonresponders showing low normalized T-cell clonal expansion. Antigen specificity of clonally expanded peripheral T cells was not established.

Collection of blood occurred at baseline, at cycle 4 day 1, and at cycle 7 day 1. With 2 bases clipped from V and 5 bases from J, the junction kept 8 bases outside the gene matches. Per the germline V gene, CDR1 is MNHEY and CDR2 is SVGAGI. This CDR3 has 16 amino acids. This clone has more than one count but fewer than ten. Its antigen is unknown. Sequenced by immunoSEQ multiplex PCR; TCRdb stores in-frame clones only, minus some. The sample carries 10,000 to 15,000 clones, about three quarters recorded once. The origin of this receptor is an adult with an advanced solid tumor such as melanoma, head and neck, liver or kidney cancer. The source was CD4+ or CD8+ T cells sorted from blood, collected in a trial of the OX40 agonist ivuxolimab. V is TRBV6-5 and J is TRBJ2-5; TRBD2 matches at 10 bases. The CDR3 region is CASSYAEREGYETQYF. CDR3 DNA sequence: TGTGCCAGCAGTTACGCCGAGCGGGAGGGGTATGAGACCCAGTACTTC.